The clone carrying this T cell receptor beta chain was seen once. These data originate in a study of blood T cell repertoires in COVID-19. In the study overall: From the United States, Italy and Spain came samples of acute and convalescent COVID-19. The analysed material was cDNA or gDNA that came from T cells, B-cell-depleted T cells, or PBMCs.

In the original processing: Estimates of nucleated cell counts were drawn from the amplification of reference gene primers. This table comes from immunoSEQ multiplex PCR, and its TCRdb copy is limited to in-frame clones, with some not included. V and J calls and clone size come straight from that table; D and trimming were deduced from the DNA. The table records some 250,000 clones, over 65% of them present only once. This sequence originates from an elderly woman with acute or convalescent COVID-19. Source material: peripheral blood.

This CDR3 reads CASSAMGVRYEQYF. CDR3 coding DNA: TGTGCCAGCAGTGCAATGGGAGTACGCTACGAGCAGTACTTC. The V gene is TRBV2, the J gene TRBJ2-7; possibly TRBD2 for D (5 bases). Germline-derived CDR1 and CDR2 are SNHLY and FYNNEI. This CDR3 is 14 amino acids long. V gave up 4 bases and J gave up 3 bases, with 13 bases separating them.